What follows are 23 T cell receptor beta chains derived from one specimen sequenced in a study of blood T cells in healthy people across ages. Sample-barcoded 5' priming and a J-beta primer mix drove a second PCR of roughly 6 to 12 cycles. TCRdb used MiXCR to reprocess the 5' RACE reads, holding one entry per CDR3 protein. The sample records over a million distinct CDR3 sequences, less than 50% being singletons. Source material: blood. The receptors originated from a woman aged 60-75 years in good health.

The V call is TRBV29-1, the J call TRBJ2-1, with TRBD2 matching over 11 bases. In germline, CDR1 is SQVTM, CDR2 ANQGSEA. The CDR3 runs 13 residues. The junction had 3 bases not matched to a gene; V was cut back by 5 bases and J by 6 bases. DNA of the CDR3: TGCAGCGTTAGACTAGCGGGACCCAATGAGCAGTTCTTC. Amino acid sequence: CSVRLAGPNEQFF.

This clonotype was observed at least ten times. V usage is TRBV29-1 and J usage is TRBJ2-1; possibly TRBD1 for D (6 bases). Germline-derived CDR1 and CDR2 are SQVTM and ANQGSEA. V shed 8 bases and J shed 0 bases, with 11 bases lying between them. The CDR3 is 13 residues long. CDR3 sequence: CSTGQSSYNEQFF. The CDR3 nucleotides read TGCAGCACAGGACAGAGCTCCTACAATGAGCAGTTCTTC.

The CDR3 region is CASSEYPTSGRINEQFF. The DNA for the CDR3 is TGTGCCAGCAGTGAATACCCCACTAGCGGGAGGATCAATGAGCAGTTCTTC. The chain has TRBV25-1 and TRBJ2-1; TRBD2 matches at 12 bases. Unmatched junction bases numbered 6, after V lost 0 bases and J lost 6 bases. Looked up from germline, CDR1 is MGHDK and CDR2 is SYGVNS. The CDR3 is 17 amino acids.

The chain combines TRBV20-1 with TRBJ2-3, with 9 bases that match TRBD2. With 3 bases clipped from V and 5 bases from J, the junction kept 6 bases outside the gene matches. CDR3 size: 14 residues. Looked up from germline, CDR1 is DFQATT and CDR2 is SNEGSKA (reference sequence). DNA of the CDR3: TGCAGTGCTAGGATAGCGGGAGTGGTAGATACGCAGTATTTT. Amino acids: CSARIAGVVDTQYF.

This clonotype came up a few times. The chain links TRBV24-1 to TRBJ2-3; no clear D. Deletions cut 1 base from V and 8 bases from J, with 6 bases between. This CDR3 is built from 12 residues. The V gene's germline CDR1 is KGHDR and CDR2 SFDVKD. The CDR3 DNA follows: TGTGCCACCAGTGATTTTGGGCTTACGCAGTATTTT. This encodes CATSDFGLTQYF.

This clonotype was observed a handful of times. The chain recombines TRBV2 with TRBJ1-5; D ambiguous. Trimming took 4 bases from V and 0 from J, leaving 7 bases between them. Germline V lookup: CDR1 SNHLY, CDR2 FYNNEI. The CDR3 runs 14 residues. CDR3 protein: CASSVMYSNQPQHF. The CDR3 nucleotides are TGTGCCAGCAGTGTGATGTATAGCAATCAGCCCCAGCATTTT. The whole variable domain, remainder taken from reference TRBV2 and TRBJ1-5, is EPEVTQTPSHQVTQMGQEVILRCVPISNHLYFYWYRQILGQKVEFLVSFYNNEISEKSEIFDDQFSVERPDGSNFTLKIRSTKLEDSAMYFCASSVMYSNQPQHFGDGTRLSIL.

The CDR3 bases are TGTGCCACCAGTGAAGGGGCCAAGGAGTTCTTC. Translation gives CATSEGAKEFF. The chain couples TRBV24-1 to TRBJ2-1; D may be TRBD1 (5 bases). Trimming cost V 4 bases and J 14 bases, with 11 bases left between them. This CDR3 contains 11 residues. Germline CDR1 and CDR2: KGHDR and SFDVKD.

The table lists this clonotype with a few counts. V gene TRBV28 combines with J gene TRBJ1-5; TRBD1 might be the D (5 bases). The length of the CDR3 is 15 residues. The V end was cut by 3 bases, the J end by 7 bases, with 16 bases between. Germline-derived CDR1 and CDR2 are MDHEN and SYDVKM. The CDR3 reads CASSFKGFQKQPQHF. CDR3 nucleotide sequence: TGTGCCAGCAGTTTCAAGGGGTTCCAAAAACAGCCCCAGCATTTT.

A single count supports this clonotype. CDR3 DNA sequence: TGTGCCAGCAGACCGCCTCGGACTAGCAGGAGCACAGATACGCAGTATTTT. Amino acids: CASRPPRTSRSTDTQYF. The rearrangement uses TRBV2 and TRBJ2-3, with 8 positions matching TRBD2. The V and J ends lost 6 bases and 0 bases, in that order; junction bases with no gene match: 11. Germline CDR1 is SNHLY and CDR2 is FYNNEI. CDR3 length equals 17 residues. Looking up the rest from reference TRBV2 and TRBJ2-3 gives the full variable domain: EPEVTQTPSHQVTQMGQEVILRCVPISNHLYFYWYRQILGQKVEFLVSFYNNEISEKSEIFDDQFSVERPDGSNFTLKIRSTKLEDSAMYFCASRPPRTSRSTDTQYFGPGTRLTVL.

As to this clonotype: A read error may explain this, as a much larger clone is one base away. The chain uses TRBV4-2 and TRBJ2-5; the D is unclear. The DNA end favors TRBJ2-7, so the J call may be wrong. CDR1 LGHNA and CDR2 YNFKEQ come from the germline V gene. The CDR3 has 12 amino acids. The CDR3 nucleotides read TGTGCCAGCAGCCAGAACCTATGCGAGCAGTACTTC. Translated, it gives CASSQNLCEQYF.

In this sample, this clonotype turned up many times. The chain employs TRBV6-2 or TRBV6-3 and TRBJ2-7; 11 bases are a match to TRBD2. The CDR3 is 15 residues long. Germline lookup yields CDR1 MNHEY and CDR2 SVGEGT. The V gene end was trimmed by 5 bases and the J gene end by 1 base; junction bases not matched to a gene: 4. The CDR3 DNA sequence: TGTGCCAGCAGTAAACTAGCGGGAGTATCCTACGAGCAGTACTTC. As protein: CASSKLAGVSYEQYF.

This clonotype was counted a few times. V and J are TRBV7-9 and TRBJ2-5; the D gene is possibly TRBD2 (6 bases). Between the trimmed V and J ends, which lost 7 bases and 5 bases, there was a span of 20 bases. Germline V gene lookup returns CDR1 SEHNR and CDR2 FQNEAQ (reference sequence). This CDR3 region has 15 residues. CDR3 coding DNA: TGTGCCAGCAACCGTTTCGGGAGCGTCCGGGAGACCCAGTACTTC. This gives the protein CASNRFGSVRETQYF.

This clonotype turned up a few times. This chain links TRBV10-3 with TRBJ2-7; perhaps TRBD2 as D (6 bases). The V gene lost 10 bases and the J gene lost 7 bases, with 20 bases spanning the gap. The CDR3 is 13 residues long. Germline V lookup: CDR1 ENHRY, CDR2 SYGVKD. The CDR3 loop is CATKDYSSWEQYF. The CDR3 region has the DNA TGTGCCACCAAGGACTATTCGTCGTGGGAGCAGTACTTC.

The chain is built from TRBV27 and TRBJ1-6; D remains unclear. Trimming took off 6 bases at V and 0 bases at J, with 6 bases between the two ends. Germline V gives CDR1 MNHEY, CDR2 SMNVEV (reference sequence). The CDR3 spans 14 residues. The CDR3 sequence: CASRVVSYNSPLHF. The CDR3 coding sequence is TGTGCCAGCAGGGTCGTCTCCTATAATTCACCCCTCCACTTT.

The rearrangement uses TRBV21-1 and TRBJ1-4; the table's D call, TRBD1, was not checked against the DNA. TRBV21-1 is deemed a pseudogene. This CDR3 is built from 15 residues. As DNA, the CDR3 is TGTGCCAGCAGCAAGGGGGGACAGGGAGGTGAAAAACTGTTTTTT. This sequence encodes CASSKGGQGGEKLFF.

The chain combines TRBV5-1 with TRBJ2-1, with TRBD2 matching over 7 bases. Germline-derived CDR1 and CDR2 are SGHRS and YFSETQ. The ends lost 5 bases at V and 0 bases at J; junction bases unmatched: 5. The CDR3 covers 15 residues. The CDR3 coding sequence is TGCGCCAGCAGGTCGGGAGGCCTCTCCTACAATGAGCAGTTCTTC. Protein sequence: CASRSGGLSYNEQFF.

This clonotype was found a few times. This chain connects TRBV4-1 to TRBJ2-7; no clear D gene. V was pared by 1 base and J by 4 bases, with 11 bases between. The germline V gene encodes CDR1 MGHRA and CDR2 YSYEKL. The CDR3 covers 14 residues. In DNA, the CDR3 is TGCGCCAGCAGCCAAGGCCCGGACGGGTACGAGCAGTACTTC. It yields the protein CASSQGPDGYEQYF.

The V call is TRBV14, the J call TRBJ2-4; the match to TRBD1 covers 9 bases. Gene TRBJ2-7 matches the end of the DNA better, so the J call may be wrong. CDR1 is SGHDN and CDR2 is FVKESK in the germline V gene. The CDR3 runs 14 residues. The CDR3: CASSQEGQGYEQYF. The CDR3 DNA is TGTGCCAGCAGCCAAGAGGGACAGGGCTACGAGCAGTACTTC.

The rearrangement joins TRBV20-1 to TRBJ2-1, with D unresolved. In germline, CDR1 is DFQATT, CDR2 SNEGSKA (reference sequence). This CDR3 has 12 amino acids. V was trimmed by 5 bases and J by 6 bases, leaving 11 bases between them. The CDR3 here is CSALRPPNEQFF. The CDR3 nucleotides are TGCAGTGCTTTGAGACCCCCCAATGAGCAGTTCTTC.

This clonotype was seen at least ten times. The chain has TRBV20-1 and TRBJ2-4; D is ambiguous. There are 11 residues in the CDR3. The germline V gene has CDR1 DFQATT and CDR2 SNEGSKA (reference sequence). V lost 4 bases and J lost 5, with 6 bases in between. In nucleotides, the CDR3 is TGCAGTGCTATGGTCCAAAACATTCAGTACTTC. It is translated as CSAMVQNIQYF.

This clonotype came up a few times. CDR3 nucleotide sequence: TGTGCCAGCAGTGTGGGACAGGGATACAATGAGCAGTTCTTC. It encodes CASSVGQGYNEQFF. This sequence joins TRBV9 and TRBJ2-1; 9 nucleotides align to TRBD1. Germline trimming cut 5 bases from V and 4 bases from J; bases unmatched to any gene: 4. This CDR3 comprises 14 residues. The germline V gene has CDR1 SGDLS and CDR2 YYNGEE.

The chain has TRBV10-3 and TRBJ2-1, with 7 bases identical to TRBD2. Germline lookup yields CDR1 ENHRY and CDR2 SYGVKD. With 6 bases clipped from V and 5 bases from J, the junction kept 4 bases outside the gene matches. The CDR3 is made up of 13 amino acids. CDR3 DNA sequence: TGTGCCATCAGGAGCGGGACTAACAATGAGCAGTTCTTC. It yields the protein CAIRSGTNNEQFF.

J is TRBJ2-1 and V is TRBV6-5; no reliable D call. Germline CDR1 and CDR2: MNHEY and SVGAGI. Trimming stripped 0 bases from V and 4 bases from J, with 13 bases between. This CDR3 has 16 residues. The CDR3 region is CASSYSGTQPYNEQFF. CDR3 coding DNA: TGTGCCAGCAGTTACTCTGGTACTCAGCCTTACAATGAGCAGTTCTTC.